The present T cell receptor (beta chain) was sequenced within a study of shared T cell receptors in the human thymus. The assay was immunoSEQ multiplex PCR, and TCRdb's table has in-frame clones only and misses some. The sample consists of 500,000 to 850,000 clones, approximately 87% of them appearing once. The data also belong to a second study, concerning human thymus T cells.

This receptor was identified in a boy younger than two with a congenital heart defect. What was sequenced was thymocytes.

The CDR3 spells CASSIGGGRTSGRAYNEQFF. CDR3 bases: TGTGCCAGTAGTATAGGCGGGGGGCGGACTAGCGGGAGGGCCTACAATGAGCAGTTCTTC. J is TRBJ2-1 and V is TRBV19; TRBD2 aligns across 15 bases. The CDR3 extends over 20 amino acids. Germline V CDR1 and CDR2: LNHDA, SQIVND (reference sequence). J lost 2 bases, V lost 1 base, and 9 bases had no gene match.